This section outlines one T cell receptor (beta chain) sequence together with its context. This entry belongs to a study of blood T cell repertoires in COVID-19. Sequencing used immunoSEQ multiplex PCR; TCRdb keeps in-frame clones, though not all of them. The table lists 350,000 or so clones, approximately 89% of them singletons. V was cut by 4 bases and J by 4 bases, with 10 bases left in between. CDR3 length: 13 residues. Germline V gives CDR1 KGHSH, CDR2 LQKENI. The sequencing sample was made of peripheral blood. The V gene is TRBV18, the J gene TRBJ1-1; D may be TRBD1 (5 bases). The receptor comes from an older woman with COVID-19, enrolled during active disease. DNA of the CDR3: TGTGCCAGCTCACAGGGGATAATCACTGAAGCTTTCTTT. It is translated as CASSQGIITEAFF.